There are many counts of the clone carrying this TCR beta chain. Its specificity is unknown. The germline V and J ends were trimmed by 5 bases and 4 bases, with 12 bases remaining between them. This CDR3 contains 13 residues. CDR1 and CDR2 from the germline V gene are DFQATT and SNEGSKA (reference sequence). Treatment denoted: PENTA 11 planned treatment interruption arm or continuous ART arm. At least 24 weeks of at least three-drug ART, in children 2 to 15 years. Unique molecular identifiers were included in an RNA-based 3' RACE TCR library. TCRdb re-called the 3' RACE reads through MiXCR, storing one row per CDR3 protein. The sample shows over 35,000 distinct CDR3 sequences, about 6% of them seen only once. This specimen belongs to a study of HIV-infected children after antiretroviral therapy interruption. Study at large: Interruption group median age about 9.5 years; continuous group about 8 years. Regarding the study as a whole: Naive CD4+ Gini coefficient rose by interruption end, suggesting clonal expansion. Some non-naive CD45RA+ T cells might be present among sorted naive cells.

This chain uses TRBV20-1 with TRBJ2-1; possibly TRBD2 for D (5 bases). This receptor was taken from a pool of human donors with HIV. This material consisted of CD45RA+ CD4+ T cells from PBMCs, pooled from several time points, taken from a donor given antiretroviral therapy, either interrupted or continuous. As to subset: naive CD4+ CD45RA+ CD45RO- T cells. In nucleotides, the CDR3 is TGCAGTGCTCCCCGCCCGGGGTACAATGAGCAGTTCTTC. It is translated as CSAPRPGYNEQFF.